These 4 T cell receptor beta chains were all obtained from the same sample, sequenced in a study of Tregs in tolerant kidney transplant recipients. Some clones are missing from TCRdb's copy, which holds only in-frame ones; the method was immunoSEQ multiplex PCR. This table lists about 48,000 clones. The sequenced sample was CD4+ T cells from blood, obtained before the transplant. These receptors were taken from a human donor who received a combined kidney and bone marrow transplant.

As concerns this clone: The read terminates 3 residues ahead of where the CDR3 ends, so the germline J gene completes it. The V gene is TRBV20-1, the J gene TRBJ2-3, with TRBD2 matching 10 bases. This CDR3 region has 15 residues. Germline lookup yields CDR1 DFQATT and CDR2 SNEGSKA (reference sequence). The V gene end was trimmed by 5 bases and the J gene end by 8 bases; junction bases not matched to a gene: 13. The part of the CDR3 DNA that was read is TGCAGTGCTTTGGATACTAGCGGGATCCTTGGTACG. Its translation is CSALDTSGILGT. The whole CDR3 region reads CSALDTSGILGTQYF.

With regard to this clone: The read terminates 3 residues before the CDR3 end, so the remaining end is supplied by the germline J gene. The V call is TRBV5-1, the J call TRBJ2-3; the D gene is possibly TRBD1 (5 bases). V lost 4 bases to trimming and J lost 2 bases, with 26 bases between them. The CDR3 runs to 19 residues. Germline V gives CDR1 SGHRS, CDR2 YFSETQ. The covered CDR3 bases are TGCGCCAGCAGCCCCGGACCGGGTAGGACACACACGTACACAGATACG. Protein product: CASSPGPGRTHTYTDT. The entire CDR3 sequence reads CASSPGPGRTHTYTDTQYF. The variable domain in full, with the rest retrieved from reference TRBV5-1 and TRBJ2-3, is KAGVTQTPRYLIKTRGQQVTLSCSPISGHRSVSWYQQTPGQGLQFLFEYFSETQRNKGNFPGRFSGRQFSNSRSEMNVSTLELGDSALYLCASSPGPGRTHTYTDTQYFGPGTRLTVL.

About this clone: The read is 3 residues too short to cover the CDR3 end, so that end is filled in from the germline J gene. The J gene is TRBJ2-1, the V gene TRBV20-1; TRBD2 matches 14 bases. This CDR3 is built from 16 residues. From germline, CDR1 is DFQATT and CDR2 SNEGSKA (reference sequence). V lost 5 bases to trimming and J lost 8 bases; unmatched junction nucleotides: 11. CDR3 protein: CSAFGTSGREGDEQFF. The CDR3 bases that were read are TGCAGTGCTTTTGGGACTAGCGGGAGAGAGGGCGATGAG.

The sequenced part of the CDR3 DNA is TGCGCCAGCAGCCTTGACAGGGGAAATGAAAAA. Translation: CASSLDRGNEK. The whole CDR3 protein is CASSLDRGNEKLFF. This chain joins TRBV5-1 and TRBJ1-4, with 8 bases aligning to TRBD1. Coverage ceases 3 residues before the CDR3 finishes, and the germline J gene fills in the end. This CDR3 spans 14 amino acids. In germline, CDR1 is SGHRS, CDR2 YFSETQ. The V and J ends lost 4 bases and 5 bases, in that order; junction bases with no gene match: 4.